Listed below are T cell receptor beta chains from one sample, sequenced in a study of blood T cell repertoires in COVID-19. Only in-frame clones appear in the TCRdb table, and some are missing; sequencing was by immunoSEQ multiplex PCR. There are about 180,000 clones in the sample; approximately 80% occur only once, and 7% lies in the top ten. Sequenced material: peripheral blood. These receptors were collected from a woman in her 40s with COVID-19, enrolled during active disease. Both conserved end residues are part of each CDR3. The D gene is left open where the match is weak.

D: TRBD1
length: 18
V: TRBV11-2
J: TRBJ1-1
CDR3: CASSLGRGTGGSNTEAFF
DNA: TGTGCCAGCAGCTTAGGTAGGGGGACAGGGGGCTCGAACACTGAAGCTTTCTTT

D: .
length: 13
V: TRBV6-5
J: TRBJ1-3
CDR3: CASSYSSGNTIYF
DNA: TGTGCCAGCAGTTACTCGAGTGGAAACACCATATATTTT

D: .
length: 13
V: TRBV7-3
J: TRBJ1-6
CDR3: CASSLSTNSPLHF
DNA: TGTGCCAGCAGCCTCTCAACAAATTCACCCCTCCACTTT

D: .
length: 17
V: TRBV5-1
J: TRBJ2-3
CDR3: CASSFRTTRGSTDTQYF
DNA: TGCGCCAGCAGCTTCCGCACGACTAGAGGCAGCACAGATACGCAGTATTTT

D: TRBD1
length: 15
V: TRBV18
J: TRBJ1-1
CDR3: CASSPSQGPNTEAFF
DNA: TGTGCCAGCTCACCTTCACAGGGGCCGAACACTGAAGCTTTCTTT

D: .
length: 13
V: TRBV2
J: TRBJ1-2
CDR3: CASPEGGRDGYTF
DNA: TGTGCCAGCCCCGAGGGGGGGCGGGATGGCTACACCTTC

D: TRBD2
length: 18
V: TRBV30
J: TRBJ2-2
CDR3: CAWSRPGSGRSPTGELFF
DNA: TGTGCCTGGAGCAGACCCGGTAGCGGGAGGTCCCCCACCGGGGAGCTGTTTTTT

D: .
length: 14
V: TRBV19
J: TRBJ1-6
CDR3: CASHSTGYNSPLHF
DNA: TGTGCCAGCCATTCAACAGGGTATAATTCACCCCTCCACTTT

D: .
length: 17
V: TRBV25-1
J: TRBJ1-3
CDR3: CASNGLKGHSSGNTIYF
DNA: TGTGCCAGCAACGGACTGAAGGGACACAGCTCTGGAAACACCATATATTTT

D: .
length: 13
V: TRBV6-5
J: TRBJ1-4
CDR3: CASSGQPNEKLFF
DNA: TGTGCCAGCAGCGGACAGCCTAATGAAAAACTGTTTTTT

D: .
length: 15
V: TRBV5-6
J: TRBJ2-1
CDR3: CASSSRRGQYNEQFF
DNA: TGTGCCAGCAGCTCACGAAGGGGACAATACAATGAGCAGTTCTTC

D: TRBD2
length: 15
V: TRBV6-5
J: TRBJ2-7
CDR3: CASLSTSGRMHEQYF
DNA: TGTGCCAGCCTTTCTACTAGCGGGAGGATGCACGAGCAGTACTTC

D: TRBD2
length: 16
V: TRBV10-1
J: TRBJ2-1
CDR3: CASSEPRASGFGEQFF
DNA: TGCGCCAGCAGTGAGCCCCGGGCTAGCGGGTTCGGTGAGCAGTTCTTC